Sequencing of this T cell receptor (beta chain) was carried out in a study of CD8 T cells in Susac syndrome. Looking at the study overall: Treatment status at blood draw for the Susac syndrome patients was therapy-naive, corticosteroids, or intravenous immunoglobulin alone.

CD8+ and CD4+ T cells taken from blood had their TCR beta sequenced. Negative isolation yielded CD8+ and CD4+ T cells; FACS enriched TEMRA cells. With random hexamers, reverse transcription was performed on about 0.5 to 1 ug of RNA. TCRdb re-derived calls from the immunoSEQ multiplex PCR reads in MiXCR, one entry per CDR3 protein. This table has about 240,000 distinct CDR3 sequences, about 96% appearing once. With 0 bases removed from V and 1 base from J, the gap between germline ends came to 7 bases. The CDR3 length is 14 residues. CDR1 and CDR2 from the germline V gene are SGDLS and YYNGEE. The genes are TRBV9 and TRBJ1-1; D unclear. The sequenced material came from CD4+ T cells from PBMCs. The source of this sequence is a human donor with Susac syndrome. CDR3 nucleotides: TGTGCCAGCAGCGTAGGAGTGGGGAACACTGAAGCTTTCTTT. Translation gives CASSVGVGNTEAFF.